Here is one T cell receptor beta chain with its context. The method was immunoSEQ multiplex PCR; TCRdb's version includes in-frame clones alone and lacks a portion of them. The sample contains approximately 2,800 clones, approximately 85% of which appear only once. The CDR3 loop spans 12 amino acids. The ends were cut back, 10 bases at V and 2 bases at J, with 12 bases in the middle. Germline V lookup: CDR1 SNHLY, CDR2 FYNNEI. These data originate in a study of neoadjuvant nivolumab and ipilimumab in lung cancer. Sequencing used tumor tissue, obtained after neoadjuvant nivolumab, alone or with ipilimumab, at or shortly before surgery. This chain joins TRBV2 and TRBJ2-7; D is undetermined. This clonotype was sampled from an adult with non-small cell lung cancer. The CDR3 here is CATEDQTYEQYF. The CDR3 DNA reads TGTGCCACCGAGGACCAAACCTACGAGCAGTACTTC.